The T cell receptor (beta chain) under discussion was sequenced for a study of blood T cell repertoires in COVID-19 (dated by TCRdb to the early 2020s). About the study as a whole: Samples from collaborators originated in the United States, Italy and Spain and spanned both the acute and convalescent phases of COVID-19. The material from the prospective study consisted of cDNA or gDNA derived from T cells, B-cell-depleted T cells, or PBMCs. Subjects who had been exposed to COVID-19, were actively infected with it, or had recovered from it provided the deeply sampled blood TCRbeta repertoires that made up the dataset. The repertoires were released in a freely available public database meant as a resource for research on the immune response to SARS-CoV-2. The samples were drawn from two sources: the first 160 participants of the ongoing ImmuneRACE study, and 1,200 or so subjects contributed by 6 global collaborators. A de-identified subject ID, COVID-19 status, age in years and sex were almost always included in the sample metadata. Where available, HLA class I and class II types were taken from metadata supplied by the sample provider and were not determined by assay-based typing. Beyond this particular receptor, the publication reports: The quantity of clinical and demographic metadata differed by source and by participant and was supplied without curation.

Samples from volunteer blood donors who had recovered from COVID-19 were contributed by a second Seattle source. Collaborating institutions collected whole blood in K2EDTA tubes following their own protocols. For TCRbeta analysis, collaborators shipped samples as frozen whole blood, isolated PBMCs, or DNA extracted from either of those sample types. TCRbeta CDR3 regions were amplified from genomic DNA by means of the immunoSEQ Assay, a bias-controlled multiplex PCR. In the authors' own workflow: Within the assay, amplification of reference gene primers was used to estimate how many nucleated cells each sample contained. To quantify the absolute abundance of each unique TCRbeta CDR3 rearrangement, sequence reads were collapsed and filtered. For each sample, productive Simpson clonality was calculated by taking the square root of Simpson's diversity index across productive rearrangements. In its TCRdb copy, this immuneACCESS table keeps in-frame sequences only and misses some clones. Where compared with another copy, unresolved V genes explain less than half of these, and the others have no known cause. V and J calls and clone size are given by that table; D and trimming were obtained from the DNA. This sample is represented by just over 250,000 clones; 86% of them were singletons. The top ten clonotypes cover around 10% of the sample.

Its CDR3 holds 14 amino acids, cysteine through phenylalanine. The entry retains the CDR3 DNA only, 42 bases that are in frame from base 1. CDR1 and CDR2 are read off the germline V gene as KGHSH and LQKENI. The junction carries 6 bases between V and J, which are trimmed by 1 base and 3 bases respectively. In regard to this clone: Its antigen specificity is not known. Base qualities are not provided; no much larger clone lies one nucleotide away.

The sample taken for sequencing was peripheral blood. This TCR was recovered from a man aged 40-50 years who had recovered from COVID-19. The chain joins TRBV18 to TRBJ2-2, with the D gene not clear enough to name. The bases read TGTGCCAGCTCACCACACCGGGACACCGGGGAGCTGTTTTTT. Its translation is CASSPHRDTGELFF.